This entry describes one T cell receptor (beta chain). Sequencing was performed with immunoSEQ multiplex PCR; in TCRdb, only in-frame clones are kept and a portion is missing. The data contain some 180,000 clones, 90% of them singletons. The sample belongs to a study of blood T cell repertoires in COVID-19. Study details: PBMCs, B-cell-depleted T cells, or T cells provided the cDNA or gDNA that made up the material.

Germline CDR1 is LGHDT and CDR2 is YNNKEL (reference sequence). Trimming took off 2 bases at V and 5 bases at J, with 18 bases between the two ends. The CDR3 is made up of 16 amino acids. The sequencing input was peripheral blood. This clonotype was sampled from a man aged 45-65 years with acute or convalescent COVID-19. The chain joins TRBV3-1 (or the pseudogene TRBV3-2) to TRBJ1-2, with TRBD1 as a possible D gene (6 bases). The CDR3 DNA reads TGTGCCAGCAGCCAACTTGACCGGACAGCCCAATATGGCTACACCTTC. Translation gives CASSQLDRTAQYGYTF.